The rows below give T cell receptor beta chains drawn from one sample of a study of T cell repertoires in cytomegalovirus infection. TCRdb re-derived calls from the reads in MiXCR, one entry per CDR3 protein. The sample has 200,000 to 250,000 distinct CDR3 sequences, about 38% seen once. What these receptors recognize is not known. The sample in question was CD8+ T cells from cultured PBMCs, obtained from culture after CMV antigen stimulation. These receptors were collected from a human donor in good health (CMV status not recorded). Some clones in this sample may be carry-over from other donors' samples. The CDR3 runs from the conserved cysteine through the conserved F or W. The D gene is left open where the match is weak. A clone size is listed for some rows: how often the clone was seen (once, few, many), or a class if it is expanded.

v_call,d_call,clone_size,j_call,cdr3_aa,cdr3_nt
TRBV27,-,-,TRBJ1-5,CASSPLGGADGQPQHF,TGTGCCAGCAGTCCGCTTGGGGGGGCCGACGGACAGCCCCAGCATTTT
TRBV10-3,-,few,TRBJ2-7,CAITRALGGGNEQYF,TGTGCCATCACTCGAGCCTTAGGGGGGGGGAACGAGCAGTACTTC
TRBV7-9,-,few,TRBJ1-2,CASSFGRDYGYTF,TGTGCCAGCAGCTTCGGTCGGGACTATGGCTACACCTTC
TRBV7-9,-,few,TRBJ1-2,CASSQTATIGDGYTF,TGTGCCAGCAGCCAGACAGCTACTATCGGCGATGGCTACACCTTC
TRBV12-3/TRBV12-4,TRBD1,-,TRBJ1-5,CASSLAGRGLNQPQHF,TGTGCCAGCAGTTTAGCCGGCAGGGGGCTCAATCAGCCCCAGCATTTT
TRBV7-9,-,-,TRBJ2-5,CASSLAPRERGETQYF,TGTGCCAGCAGCTTAGCGCCCAGGGAACGAGGGGAGACCCAGTACTTC
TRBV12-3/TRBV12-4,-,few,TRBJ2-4,CASTPRARSHIQYF,TGTGCCAGCACTCCACGGGCGCGTTCTCACATTCAGTACTTC
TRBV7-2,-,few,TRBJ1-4,CASSPLAVNEKLFF,TGTGCCAGCAGCCCTCTCGCAGTTAATGAAAAACTGTTTTTT
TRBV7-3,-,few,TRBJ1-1,CASSLSGRGGEAFF,TGTGCCAGCAGCTTAAGCGGCAGGGGCGGCGAAGCTTTCTTT
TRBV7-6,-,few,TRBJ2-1,CASSLKIPSGDRYYNEQFF,TGTGCCAGCAGCCTAAAGATACCAAGCGGGGACAGGTACTACAATGAGCAGTTCTTC
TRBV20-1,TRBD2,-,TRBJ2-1,CSASSSGSTPHNEQFF,TGCAGTGCTAGTAGCAGCGGGAGCACCCCCCACAATGAGCAGTTCTTC
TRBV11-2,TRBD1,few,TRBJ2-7,CASSLEAGGFYEQYF,TGTGCCAGCAGCTTAGAGGCAGGGGGCTTCTACGAGCAGTACTTC
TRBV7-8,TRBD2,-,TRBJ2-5,CASSSTSGGYQETQYF,TGTGCCAGCAGCTCGACTAGCGGGGGGTACCAAGAGACCCAGTACTTC
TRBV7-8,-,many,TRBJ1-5,CASSFRGGYSNQPQHF,TGTGCCAGCAGCTTCCGCGGGGGTTATAGCAATCAGCCCCAGCATTTT
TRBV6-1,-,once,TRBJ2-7,CASSPSRRPYEQYF,TGTGCCAGCAGTCCAAGTCGGCGTCCCTACGAGCAGTACTTC
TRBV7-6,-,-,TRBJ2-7,CASSLSQMSEQYF,TGTGCCAGCAGCTTATCCCAAATGAGCGAGCAGTACTTC